This TCR beta chain was identified during a study of blood T cell repertoires in COVID-19 (dated by TCRdb to about 2020). With regard to the full study: Samples from collaborators originated in the United States, Italy and Spain and spanned both the acute and convalescent phases of COVID-19. The prospective study material was composed of cDNA or gDNA derived from T cells, B-cell-depleted T cells, or PBMCs. Deeply sampled blood TCRbeta repertoires from subjects exposed to, actively infected with, or recovered from COVID-19 were included in the dataset. The repertoires were released in a freely available public database intended as a resource for research on the immune response to SARS-CoV-2. The samples were drawn from the first 160 participants of the ongoing ImmuneRACE study and from some 1,300 subjects provided by 6 global collaborators. Nearly every sample came with metadata listing a de-identified subject ID, COVID-19 status, age in years and sex. HLA class I and class II types, where available, came from metadata supplied by the sample provider rather than from assay-based typing. Findings and caveats that apply to the study as a whole: Clinical and demographic metadata were provided uncurated, with the amount varying by source and participant.

CDR3 length: 15 amino acids, cysteine to phenylalanine. The entry retains the CDR3 DNA only, 45 bases that are in frame from base 1. In the germline V gene (reference sequence), CDR1 corresponds to LNHDA and CDR2 to SQIVND. V lost 4 bases and J lost 1 base; the stretch between them is 11 bases long. In Seattle, one collaborating source enrolled patients while the infection was active and tracked those patients longitudinally over the course of disease. Each collaborating institution followed its own protocols to collect whole blood in K2EDTA tubes. For TCRbeta analysis, collaborators shipped samples as frozen whole blood, isolated PBMCs, or DNA extracted from either of those sample types. As for this clone: This clone's antigen is unknown. Base qualities were left out, and no much larger clone turns up one base away.

TCRbeta CDR3 regions were amplified from genomic DNA using the immunoSEQ Assay, a bias-controlled multiplex PCR. The authors' pipeline ran thus. Nucleated cell counts per sample were estimated from amplification of reference gene primers within the assay. To quantify the absolute abundance of each unique TCRbeta CDR3 rearrangement, sequence reads were collapsed and filtered. For each sample, productive Simpson clonality was calculated as the square root of Simpson's diversity index over productive rearrangements. Sourced from immuneACCESS, this table was stored by TCRdb with only in-frame sequences that have V and J called. A share of the clones is absent; for the studies checked, an unresolved V gene accounts for under half, and the remainder has no known explanation. That table gives V, J and clone size, and the DNA gave D and trimming. The sample table records some 390,000 clones; more than 70% of these occur just once. The ten top clones hold about 2% of the sample.

The rearranged chain carries TRBV19 and TRBJ1-5; the D gene is perhaps TRBD1, from 5 matching bases. The sequenced sample was peripheral blood. This TCR was sampled from a woman aged 55-75 years with COVID-19, enrolled during active disease. The sequence in DNA is TGTGCCAGTAGTAAAAAGGCAGGGAGCAATCAGCCCCAGCATTTT. Protein translation: CASSKKAGSNQPQHF.